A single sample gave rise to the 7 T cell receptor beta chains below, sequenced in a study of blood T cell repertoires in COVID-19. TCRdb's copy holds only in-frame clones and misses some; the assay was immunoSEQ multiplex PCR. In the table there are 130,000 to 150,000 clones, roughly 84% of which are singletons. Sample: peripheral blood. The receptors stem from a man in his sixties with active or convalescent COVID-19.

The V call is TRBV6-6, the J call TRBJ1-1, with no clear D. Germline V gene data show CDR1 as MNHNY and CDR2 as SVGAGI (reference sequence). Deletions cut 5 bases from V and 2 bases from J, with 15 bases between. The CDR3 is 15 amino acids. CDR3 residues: CASSPSPRPNTEAFF. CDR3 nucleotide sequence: TGTGCCAGCAGTCCTTCCCCCAGGCCCAACACTGAAGCTTTCTTT.

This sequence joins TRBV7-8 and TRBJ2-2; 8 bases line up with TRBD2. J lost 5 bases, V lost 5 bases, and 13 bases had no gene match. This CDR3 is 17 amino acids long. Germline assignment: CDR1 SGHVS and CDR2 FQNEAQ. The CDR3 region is CASSDRPPGLVTGELFF. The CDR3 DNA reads TGTGCCAGCAGCGATCGCCCCCCGGGACTAGTTACCGGGGAGCTGTTTTTT.

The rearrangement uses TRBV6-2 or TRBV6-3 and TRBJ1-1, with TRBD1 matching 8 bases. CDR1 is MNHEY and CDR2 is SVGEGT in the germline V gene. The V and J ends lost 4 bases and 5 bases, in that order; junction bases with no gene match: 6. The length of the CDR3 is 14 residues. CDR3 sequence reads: CASSSNRGETEAFF. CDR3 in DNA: TGTGCCAGCAGTTCAAACAGGGGGGAGACTGAAGCTTTCTTT.

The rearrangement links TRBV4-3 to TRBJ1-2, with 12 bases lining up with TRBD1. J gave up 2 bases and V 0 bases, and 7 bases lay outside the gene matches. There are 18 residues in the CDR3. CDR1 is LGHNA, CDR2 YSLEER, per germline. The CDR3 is CASSQDWGQGAGNYGYTF. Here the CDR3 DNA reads TGCGCCAGCAGCCAAGATTGGGGACAGGGGGCCGGAAACTATGGCTACACCTTC.

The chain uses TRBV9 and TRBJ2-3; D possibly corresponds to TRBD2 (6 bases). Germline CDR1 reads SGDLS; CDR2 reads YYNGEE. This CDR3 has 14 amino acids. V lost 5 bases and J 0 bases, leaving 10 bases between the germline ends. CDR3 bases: TGTGCCAGCAGGTCGGGGACTAGCACAGATACGCAGTATTTT. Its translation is CASRSGTSTDTQYF.

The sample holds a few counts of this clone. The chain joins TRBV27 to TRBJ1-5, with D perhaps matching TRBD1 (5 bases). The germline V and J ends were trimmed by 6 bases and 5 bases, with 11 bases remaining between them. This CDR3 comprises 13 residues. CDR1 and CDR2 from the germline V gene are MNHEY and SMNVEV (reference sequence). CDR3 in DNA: TGTGCCAGCAGCGCAGGGTCAGATCAGCCCCAGCATTTT. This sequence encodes CASSAGSDQPQHF.

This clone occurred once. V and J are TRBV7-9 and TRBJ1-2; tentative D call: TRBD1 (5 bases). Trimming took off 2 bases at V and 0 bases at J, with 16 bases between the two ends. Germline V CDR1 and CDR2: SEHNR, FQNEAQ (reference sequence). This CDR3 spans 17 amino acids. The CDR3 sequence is CASSLNPSDMSNYGYTF. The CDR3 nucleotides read TGTGCCAGCAGCTTAAATCCGTCGGACATGTCTAACTATGGCTACACCTTC.